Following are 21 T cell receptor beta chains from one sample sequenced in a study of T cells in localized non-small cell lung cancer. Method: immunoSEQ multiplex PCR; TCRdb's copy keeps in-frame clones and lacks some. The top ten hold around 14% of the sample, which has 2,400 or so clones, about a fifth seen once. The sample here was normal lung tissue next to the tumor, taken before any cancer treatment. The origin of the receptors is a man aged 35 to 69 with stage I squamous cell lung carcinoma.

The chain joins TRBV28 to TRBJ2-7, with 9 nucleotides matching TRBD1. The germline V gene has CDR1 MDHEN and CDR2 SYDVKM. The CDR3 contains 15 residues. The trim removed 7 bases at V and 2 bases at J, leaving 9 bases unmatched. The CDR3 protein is CASTLGTGNAYEQYF. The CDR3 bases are TGTGCCAGCACCCTCGGGACAGGGAACGCCTACGAGCAGTACTTC.

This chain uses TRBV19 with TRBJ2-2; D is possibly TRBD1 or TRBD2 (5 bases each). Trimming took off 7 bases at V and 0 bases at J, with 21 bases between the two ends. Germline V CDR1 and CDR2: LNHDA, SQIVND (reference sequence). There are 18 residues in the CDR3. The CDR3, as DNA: TGTGCCAGTACCTATCCGTCGGGACCCAATCCGAACACCGGGGAGCTGTTTTTT. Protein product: CASTYPSGPNPNTGELFF. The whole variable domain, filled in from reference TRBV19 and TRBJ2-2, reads DGGITQSPKYLFRKEGQNVTLSCEQNLNHDAMYWYRQDPGQGLRLIYYSQIVNDFQKGDIAEGYSVSREKKESFPLTVTSAQKNPTAFYLCASTYPSGPNPNTGELFFGEGSRLTVL.

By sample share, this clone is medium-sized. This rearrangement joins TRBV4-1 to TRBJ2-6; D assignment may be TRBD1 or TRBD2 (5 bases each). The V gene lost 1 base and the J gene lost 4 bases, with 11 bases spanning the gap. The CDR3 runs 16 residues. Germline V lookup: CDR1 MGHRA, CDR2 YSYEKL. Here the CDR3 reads CASSQGEGLGANVLTF. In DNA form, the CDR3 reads TGCGCCAGCAGCCAAGGAGAGGGGCTGGGGGCCAACGTCCTGACTTTC.

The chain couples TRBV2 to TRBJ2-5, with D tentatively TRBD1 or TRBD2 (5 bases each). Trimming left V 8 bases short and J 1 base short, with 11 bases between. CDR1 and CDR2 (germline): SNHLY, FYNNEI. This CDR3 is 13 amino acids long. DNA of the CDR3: TGTGCCAGCGGCCGGGACCGCCAAGAGACCCAGTACTTC. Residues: CASGRDRQETQYF.

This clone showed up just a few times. The CDR3: CASSLETPDSGNTIYF. DNA of the CDR3: TGTGCCAGCAGCTTAGAGACTCCCGACTCTGGAAACACCATATATTTT. The chain is built from TRBV11-3 and TRBJ1-3; D not certain. This CDR3 comprises 16 residues. CDR1 SGHNT and CDR2 YENEEA come from the germline V gene. The V end was cut by 0 bases, the J end by 0 bases, with 9 bases between.

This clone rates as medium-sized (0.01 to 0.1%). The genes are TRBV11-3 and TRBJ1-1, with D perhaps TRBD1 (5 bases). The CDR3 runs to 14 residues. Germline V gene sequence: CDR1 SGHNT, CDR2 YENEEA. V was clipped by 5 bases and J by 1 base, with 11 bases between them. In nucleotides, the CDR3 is TGTGCCAGCAGCATGGACAAGGGGAACACTGAAGCTTTCTTT. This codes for CASSMDKGNTEAFF.

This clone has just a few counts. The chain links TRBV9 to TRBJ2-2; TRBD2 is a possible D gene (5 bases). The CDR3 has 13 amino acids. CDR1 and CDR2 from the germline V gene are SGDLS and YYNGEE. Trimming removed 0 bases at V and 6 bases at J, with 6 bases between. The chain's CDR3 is CASSVGGAGELFF. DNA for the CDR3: TGTGCCAGCAGCGTAGGGGGAGCCGGGGAGCTGTTTTTT.

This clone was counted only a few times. The CDR3 spells CASSEALGGDTQYF. CDR3 coding DNA: TGTGCCAGCAGTGAAGCCCTAGGGGGAGATACGCAGTATTTT. The gene calls are TRBV6-1 and TRBJ2-3; the D gene is possibly TRBD1 (6 bases). The CDR3 consists of 14 residues. The germline V and J ends were trimmed by 0 bases and 5 bases, with 9 bases remaining between them. CDR1 MNHNS and CDR2 SASEGT come from the germline V gene.

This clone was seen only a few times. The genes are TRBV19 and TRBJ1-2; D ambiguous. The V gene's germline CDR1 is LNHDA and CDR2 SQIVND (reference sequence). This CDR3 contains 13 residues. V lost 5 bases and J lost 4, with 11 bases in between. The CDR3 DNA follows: TGTGCCAGTAGTGTCCGCTCGGGCTATGGCTACACCTTC. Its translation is CASSVRSGYGYTF.

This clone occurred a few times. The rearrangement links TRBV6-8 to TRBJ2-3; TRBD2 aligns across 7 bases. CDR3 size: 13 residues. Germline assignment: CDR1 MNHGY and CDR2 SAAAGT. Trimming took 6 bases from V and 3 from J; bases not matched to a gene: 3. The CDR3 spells CASRREGTDTQYF. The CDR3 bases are TGTGCCAGCAGGAGGGAGGGGACAGATACGCAGTATTTT.

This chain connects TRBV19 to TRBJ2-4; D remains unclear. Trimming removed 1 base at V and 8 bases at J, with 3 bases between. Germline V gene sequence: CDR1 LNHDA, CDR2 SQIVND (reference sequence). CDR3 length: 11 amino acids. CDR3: CASSIAYIQYF. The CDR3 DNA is TGTGCCAGTAGTATAGCTTACATTCAGTACTTC.

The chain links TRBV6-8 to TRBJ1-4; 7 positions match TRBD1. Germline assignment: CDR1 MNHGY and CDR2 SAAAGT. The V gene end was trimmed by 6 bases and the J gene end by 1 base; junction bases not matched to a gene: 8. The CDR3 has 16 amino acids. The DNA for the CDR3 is TGTGCCAGCAGCCCCCGGACAGGAGGAACTAATGAAAAACTGTTTTTT. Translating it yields CASSPRTGGTNEKLFF.

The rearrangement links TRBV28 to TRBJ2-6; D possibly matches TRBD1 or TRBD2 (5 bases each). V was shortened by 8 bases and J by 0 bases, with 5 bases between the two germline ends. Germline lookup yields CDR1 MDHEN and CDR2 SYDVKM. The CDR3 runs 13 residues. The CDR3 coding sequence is TGTGCCAGCGGGACCTCTGGGGCCAACGTCCTGACTTTC. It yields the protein CASGTSGANVLTF.

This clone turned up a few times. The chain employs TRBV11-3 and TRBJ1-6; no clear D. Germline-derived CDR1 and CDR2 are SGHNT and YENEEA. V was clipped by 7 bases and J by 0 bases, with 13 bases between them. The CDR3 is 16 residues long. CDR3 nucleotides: TGTGCCAGCACCGCCTCTAGGAGCTCCTATAATTCACCCCTCCACTTT. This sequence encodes CASTASRSSYNSPLHF.

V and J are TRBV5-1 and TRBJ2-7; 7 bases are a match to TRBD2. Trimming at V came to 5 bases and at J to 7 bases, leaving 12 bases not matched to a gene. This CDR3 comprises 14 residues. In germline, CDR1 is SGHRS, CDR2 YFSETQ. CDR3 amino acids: CASSWLGGAGEQYF. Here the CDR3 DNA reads TGCGCCAGCAGTTGGCTCGGGGGAGCGGGGGAGCAGTACTTC.

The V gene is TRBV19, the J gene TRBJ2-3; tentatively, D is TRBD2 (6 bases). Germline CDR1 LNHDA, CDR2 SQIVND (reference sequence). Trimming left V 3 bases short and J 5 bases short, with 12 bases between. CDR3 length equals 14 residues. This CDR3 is CASSMARGGDTQYF. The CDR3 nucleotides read TGTGCCAGTAGTATGGCGAGGGGAGGAGATACGCAGTATTTT.

CDR3 bases: TGTGCCAGCAGTTACGGGTACACCGGGGAGCTGTTTTTT. Protein product: CASSYGYTGELFF. The chain combines TRBV6-8 with TRBJ2-2; no definite D call. V was pared by 2 bases and J by 3 bases, with 4 bases between. Germline lookup yields CDR1 MNHGY and CDR2 SAAAGT. The CDR3 extends over 13 amino acids.

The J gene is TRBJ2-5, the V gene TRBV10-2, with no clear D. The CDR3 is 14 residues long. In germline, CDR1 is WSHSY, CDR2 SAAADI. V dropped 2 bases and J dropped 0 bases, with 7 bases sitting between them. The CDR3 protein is CASSERTDQETQYF. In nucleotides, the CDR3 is TGCGCCAGCAGTGAGAGAACAGACCAAGAGACCCAGTACTTC.

CDR3 coding DNA: TGTGCCTGGAGTATGAGACAGGTTGATGGCTACACCTTC. This gives the protein CAWSMRQVDGYTF. The chain is built from TRBV30 and TRBJ1-2, with D tentatively TRBD1 (6 bases). Germline V gene lookup returns CDR1 GTSNPN and CDR2 SVGIG (reference sequence). Trimming stripped 2 bases from V and 6 bases from J, with 13 bases between. The CDR3 runs 13 residues.

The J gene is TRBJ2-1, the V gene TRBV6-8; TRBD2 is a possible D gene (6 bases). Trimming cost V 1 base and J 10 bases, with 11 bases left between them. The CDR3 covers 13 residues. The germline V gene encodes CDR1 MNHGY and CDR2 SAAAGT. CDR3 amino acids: CASSYFGEVEQFF. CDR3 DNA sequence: TGTGCCAGCAGTTACTTCGGGGAGGTAGAGCAGTTCTTC.

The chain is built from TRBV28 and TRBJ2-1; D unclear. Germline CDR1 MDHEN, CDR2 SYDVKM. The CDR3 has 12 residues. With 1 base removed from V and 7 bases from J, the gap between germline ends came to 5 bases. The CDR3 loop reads CASSLFPNEQFF. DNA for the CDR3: TGTGCCAGCAGTTTATTTCCGAATGAGCAGTTCTTC.